The 23 T cell receptor beta chains presented below share a single source sample, sequenced in a study of cytomegalovirus exposure and HLA in healthy donors. A multiplex PCR was run with 60 Vbeta primers and 13 Jbeta primers. TCRdb keeps only in-frame clones here, not all; method: immunoSEQ multiplex PCR. The sample consists of 100,000 to 150,000 clones, 75% to 85% of them appearing once. Sequencing used PBMCs. The receptors here all came from a young man in good health and CMV-seropositive.

This clone was counted only a few times. This rearrangement joins TRBV11-2 to TRBJ2-1, with D perhaps matching TRBD2 (5 bases). V shed 6 bases and J shed 3 bases, with 15 bases lying between them. The CDR3 runs 15 residues. Germline-derived CDR1 and CDR2 are SGHAT and FQNNGV. CDR3 sequence (DNA): TGTGCCAGCAGGTACGATCGGACTCACTACAATGAGCAGTTCTTC. This encodes CASRYDRTHYNEQFF.

The chain is built from TRBV6-5 and TRBJ1-1; tentatively, D is TRBD1 (6 bases). The CDR3 consists of 14 residues. Germline loops: CDR1 MNHEY, CDR2 SVGAGI. Trimming stripped 3 bases from V and 5 bases from J, with 13 bases between. The CDR3, as DNA: TGTGCCAGCAGTTATCCAGGGGTTCGGACTGAAGCTTTCTTT. Translating it yields CASSYPGVRTEAFF.

V and J are TRBV9 and TRBJ1-4; no clear D. Germline CDR1 SGDLS, CDR2 YYNGEE. V lost 7 bases, J lost 8 bases, and 18 bases lay in between. There are 14 residues in the CDR3. CDR3 amino acids: CASDPFGVGEKLFF. CDR3 DNA: TGTGCCAGCGACCCCTTCGGGGTTGGAGAAAAACTGTTTTTT.

This clone was detected only a few times. The V call is TRBV5-1, the J call TRBJ2-5; D is ambiguous. CDR3 length: 13 residues. Germline CDR1 is SGHRS and CDR2 is YFSETQ. The V end lost 0 bases, the J end lost 5 bases, and 8 bases lay between the germline ends. CDR3 sequence: CASSLASGETQYF. In DNA, the CDR3 is TGCGCCAGCAGCTTGGCTTCCGGGGAGACCCAGTACTTC.

This chain uses TRBV5-6 with TRBJ2-2; a weak D match, TRBD2 (6 bases). The length of the CDR3 is 18 residues. Germline V gene sequence: CDR1 SGHDT, CDR2 YYEEEE. V gave up 1 base and J gave up 6 bases, with 22 bases separating them. The chain's CDR3 is CASSLLIRRERGPGELFF. The CDR3, as DNA: TGTGCCAGCAGCTTGTTGATCCGACGGGAGAGGGGTCCCGGGGAGCTGTTTTTT.

The J gene is TRBJ1-5, the V gene TRBV5-1; D is possibly TRBD1 (5 bases). CDR1 and CDR2 from the germline V gene are SGHRS and YFSETQ. The CDR3 runs 14 residues. Trimming stripped 4 bases from V and 5 bases from J, with 13 bases between. The CDR3, as DNA: TGCGCCAGCAGCCTCACCGGGGGTTATCAGCCCCAGCATTTT. It translates to CASSLTGGYQPQHF.

CDR3: CASMRVWGQETQYF. CDR3 in DNA: TGTGCCAGCATGAGGGTATGGGGCCAAGAGACCCAGTACTTC. V gene TRBV2 combines with J gene TRBJ2-5; weak D call: TRBD2 (5 bases). The V end lost 7 bases, the J end lost 1 base, and 13 bases lay between the germline ends. CDR1 and CDR2 (germline): SNHLY, FYNNEI. This CDR3 has 14 amino acids.

This clone occurred a few times. This chain joins TRBV21-1 and TRBJ1-6; TRBD1 reflects the table's D call only, with no check against the DNA. TRBV21-1 is recorded as a pseudogene. The CDR3 runs 15 residues. The CDR3 bases are TGTGCCAGCACCTACCCCGGGACAGTCAATTCACCCCTCCACTTT. The encoded protein is CASTYPGTVNSPLHF.

The V call is TRBV19, the J call TRBJ1-6; 11 bases fit TRBD1. The CDR3 is 14 amino acids. CDR1 and CDR2 (germline): LNHDA, SQIVND (reference sequence). V gave up 7 bases and J gave up 10 bases; unmatched junction bases: 6. CDR3 loop: CASNPGQGVSPLHF. CDR3 sequence (DNA): TGTGCCAGTAACCCGGGACAGGGGGTCTCACCCCTCCACTTT.

This chain links TRBV14 with TRBJ1-4; weak D call: TRBD1 (5 bases). Germline V CDR1 and CDR2: SGHDN, FVKESK. The CDR3 extends over 15 amino acids. Trimming stripped 0 bases from V and 7 bases from J, with 12 bases between. CDR3 nucleotides: TGTGCCAGCAGCCAAGACTTTCGGGGGATTGAAAAACTGTTTTTT. It translates to CASSQDFRGIEKLFF.

The rearrangement uses TRBV5-1 and TRBJ2-5; TRBD2 agrees at 12 bases. V dropped 5 bases and J dropped 5; count of bases not matched to a gene: 13. This CDR3 comprises 17 residues. Germline V gene lookup returns CDR1 SGHRS and CDR2 YFSETQ. The chain's CDR3 is CASRPHDTGLAGETQYF. The CDR3, as DNA: TGCGCCAGCAGACCCCACGACACAGGACTAGCGGGGGAGACCCAGTACTTC.

The gene calls are TRBV7-6 and TRBJ2-1, with D possibly being TRBD2 (6 bases). This CDR3 is built from 16 residues. The germline V gene encodes CDR1 SGHVS and CDR2 FNYEAQ. Between the trimmed V and J ends, which lost 1 base and 7 bases, there was a span of 17 bases. The CDR3, as DNA: TGTGCCAGCAGCTTAGGATGGCGGGGAACTATTAATGAGCAGTTCTTC. Its protein product is CASSLGWRGTINEQFF.

This sequence joins TRBV2 and TRBJ1-2; D ambiguous. Trimming removed 1 base from V and 4 bases from J, with 7 bases in between. The CDR3 has 13 amino acids. Looked up from germline, CDR1 is SNHLY and CDR2 is FYNNEI. CDR3 bases: TGTGCCAGCAGTGAAGGGCCGCTCTATGGCTACACCTTC. This codes for CASSEGPLYGYTF.

The CDR3 DNA is TGCAGCGCCGGGGGGCAGGGAAACTATGGCTACACCTTC. Amino acid sequence: CSAGGQGNYGYTF. This chain uses TRBV29-1 with TRBJ1-2; TRBD1 might be the D (6 bases). Germline V gene sequence: CDR1 SQVTM, CDR2 ANQGSEA. This CDR3 spans 13 amino acids. Trimming cost V 7 bases and J 2 bases, with 14 bases left between them.

The V call is TRBV6-1, the J call TRBJ2-3; possibly TRBD2 for D (5 bases). The CDR3 is 14 amino acids. The V end was cut by 6 bases, the J end by 4 bases, with 14 bases between. Looked up from germline, CDR1 is MNHNS and CDR2 is SASEGT. CDR3 DNA: TGTGCCAGCAGCGGCGGACGGGGTTCAGATACGCAGTATTTT. Translation gives CASSGGRGSDTQYF.

This chain links TRBV10-3 with TRBJ2-4; a weak D match, TRBD1 (6 bases). Trimming pared 6 bases from V and 3 bases from J, leaving 15 bases between. Germline values: CDR1 ENHRY, CDR2 SYGVKD. This CDR3 comprises 15 residues. As DNA, the CDR3 is TGTGCCATCAGAAAGGGGGTACCGGGCAAAAACATTCAGTACTTC. It yields the protein CAIRKGVPGKNIQYF.

This clone was found a few times. This rearrangement joins TRBV2 to TRBJ2-1; possible D gene TRBD2, 5 bases. This CDR3 region has 11 residues. Germline V gene sequence: CDR1 SNHLY, CDR2 FYNNEI. V dropped 6 bases and J dropped 9 bases, with 9 bases sitting between them. The CDR3 DNA sequence: TGTGCCAGCAGGGGAGCGGTTGAGCAGTTCTTC. It translates to CASRGAVEQFF. The entire variable domain, with the rest obtained from reference TRBV2 and TRBJ2-1, is as follows: EPEVTQTPSHQVTQMGQEVILRCVPISNHLYFYWYRQILGQKVEFLVSFYNNEISEKSEIFDDQFSVERPDGSNFTLKIRSTKLEDSAMYFCASRGAVEQFFGPGTRLTVL.

J is TRBJ2-7 and V is TRBV27; possible D gene TRBD2, 5 bases. V shed 2 bases and J shed 5 bases, with 13 bases lying between them. From germline, CDR1 is MNHEY and CDR2 SMNVEV (reference sequence). The CDR3 consists of 14 residues. CDR3 coding DNA: TGTGCCAGCAGTTTAAGAACTAGAGGCAACGAGCAGTACTTC. Encoded protein: CASSLRTRGNEQYF.

V usage is TRBV4-2 and J usage is TRBJ2-7; 11 bases fit TRBD2. Trimming took 1 base from V and 4 from J; bases not matched to a gene: 3. CDR3 size: 15 residues. Germline V gene data show CDR1 as LGHNA and CDR2 as YNFKEQ. The CDR3 DNA reads as TGTGCCAGCAGCCAAGCCGGGACTAGCGGTTACGAGCAGTACTTC. Translating it yields CASSQAGTSGYEQYF.

The chain couples TRBV5-4 to TRBJ2-7, with D perhaps TRBD1 or TRBD2 (5 bases each). From germline, CDR1 is SGHNT and CDR2 YYREEE (reference sequence). The V end was cut by 4 bases, the J end by 5 bases, with 16 bases between. This CDR3 region has 14 residues. CDR3 sequence reads: CASSMGPARDEQYF. CDR3 nucleotide sequence: TGTGCCAGCAGCATGGGACCGGCGCGGGACGAGCAGTACTTC.

This chain connects TRBV18 to TRBJ2-1, with 7 bases matching TRBD1. J gave up 5 bases and V 6 bases, and 10 bases lay outside the gene matches. The CDR3 contains 15 residues. Germline V CDR1 and CDR2: KGHSH, LQKENI. The CDR3 region is CASSRSGQRNNEQFF. The CDR3 DNA is TGTGCCAGCTCCCGATCGGGACAGCGTAACAATGAGCAGTTCTTC.

The CDR3 spells CASSLIFTGGGETQYF. In DNA, the CDR3 is TGCGCCAGCAGCTTAATCTTTACAGGGGGAGGGGAGACCCAGTACTTC. The V gene is TRBV5-1, the J gene TRBJ2-5; D is possibly TRBD1 (8 bases). Germline CDR1 SGHRS, CDR2 YFSETQ. Trimming left V 2 bases short and J 5 bases short, with 19 bases between. The CDR3 spans 16 residues.

The chain links TRBV5-1 to TRBJ1-2; 8 bases map to TRBD1. Germline CDR1 SGHRS, CDR2 YFSETQ. This CDR3 contains 17 residues. V was clipped by 0 bases and J by 4 bases; unmatched bases: 11. The CDR3 here is CASSLGPDRGLSYGYTF. CDR3 DNA sequence: TGCGCCAGCAGCTTGGGGCCCGACAGGGGCCTTAGCTATGGCTACACCTTC.